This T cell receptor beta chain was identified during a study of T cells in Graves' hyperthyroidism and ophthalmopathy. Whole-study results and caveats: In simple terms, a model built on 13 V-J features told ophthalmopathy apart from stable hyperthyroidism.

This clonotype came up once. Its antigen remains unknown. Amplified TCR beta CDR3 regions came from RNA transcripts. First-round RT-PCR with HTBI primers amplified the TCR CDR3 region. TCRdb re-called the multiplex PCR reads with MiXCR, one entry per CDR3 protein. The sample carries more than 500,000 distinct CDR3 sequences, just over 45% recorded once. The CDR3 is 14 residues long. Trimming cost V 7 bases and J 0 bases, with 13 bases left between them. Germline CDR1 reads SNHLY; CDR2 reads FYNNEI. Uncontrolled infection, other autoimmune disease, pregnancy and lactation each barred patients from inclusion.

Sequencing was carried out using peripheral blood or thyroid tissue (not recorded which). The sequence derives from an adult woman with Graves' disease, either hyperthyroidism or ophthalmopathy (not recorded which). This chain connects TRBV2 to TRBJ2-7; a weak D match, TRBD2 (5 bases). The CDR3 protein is CASIERRSSYEQYF. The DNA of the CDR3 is TGTGCCAGCATCGAGCGGAGGAGCTCCTACGAGCAGTACTTC.